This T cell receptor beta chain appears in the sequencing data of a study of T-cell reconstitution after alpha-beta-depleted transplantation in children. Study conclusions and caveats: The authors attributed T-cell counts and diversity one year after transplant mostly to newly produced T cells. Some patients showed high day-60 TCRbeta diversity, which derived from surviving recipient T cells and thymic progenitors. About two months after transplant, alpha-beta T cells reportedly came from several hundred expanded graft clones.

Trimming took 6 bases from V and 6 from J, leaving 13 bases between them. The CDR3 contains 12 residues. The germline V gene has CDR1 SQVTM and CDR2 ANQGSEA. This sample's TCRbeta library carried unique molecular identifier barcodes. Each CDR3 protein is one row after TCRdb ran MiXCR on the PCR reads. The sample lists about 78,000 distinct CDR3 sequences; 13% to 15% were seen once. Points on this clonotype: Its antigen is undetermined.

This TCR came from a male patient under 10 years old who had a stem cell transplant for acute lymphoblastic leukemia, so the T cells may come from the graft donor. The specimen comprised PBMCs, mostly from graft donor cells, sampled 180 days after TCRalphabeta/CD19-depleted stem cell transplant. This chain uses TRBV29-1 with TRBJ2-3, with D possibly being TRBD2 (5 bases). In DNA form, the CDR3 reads TGCAGCGTGGACGTAGGAGGTGATACGCAGTATTTT. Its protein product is CSVDVGGDTQYF.